This T cell receptor (beta chain) is from a study of blood T cell repertoires in COVID-19. Study-level information: T cells, B-cell-depleted T cells, or PBMCs provided the cDNA or gDNA that served as material.

Germline CDR1 and CDR2: SGHRS and YFSETQ. The CDR3 covers 14 residues. Between the trimmed V and J ends, which lost 5 bases and 2 bases, there was a span of 13 bases. Sequenced by immunoSEQ multiplex PCR; TCRdb stores in-frame clones only, minus some. The sample comprises tens of thousands of clones, 72% of which are singletons, and around 4.8% rests with the top ten. This sequence originates from a woman in her 70s with COVID-19, enrolled during active disease. V gene TRBV5-1 combines with J gene TRBJ2-5; D possibly corresponds to TRBD2 (5 bases). Sequenced material: peripheral blood. The CDR3 spells CASRSGSAQETQYF. In nucleotides, the CDR3 is TGCGCCAGCAGAAGTGGGAGCGCACAAGAGACCCAGTACTTC.